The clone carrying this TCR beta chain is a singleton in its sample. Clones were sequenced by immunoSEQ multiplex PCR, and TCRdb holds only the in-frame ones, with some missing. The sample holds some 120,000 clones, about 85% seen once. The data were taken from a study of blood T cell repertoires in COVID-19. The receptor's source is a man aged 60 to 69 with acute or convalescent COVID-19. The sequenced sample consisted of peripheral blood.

CDR3 amino acids: CASSPDWELFF. The CDR3 DNA reads as TGTGCCAGCAGCCCGGACTGGGAGCTGTTTTTT. V and J are TRBV7-9 and TRBJ2-2; D might be TRBD2 (5 bases). V was clipped by 5 bases and J by 9 bases, with 7 bases between them. Germline V gene sequence: CDR1 SEHNR, CDR2 FQNEAQ (reference sequence). The CDR3 length is 11 residues.